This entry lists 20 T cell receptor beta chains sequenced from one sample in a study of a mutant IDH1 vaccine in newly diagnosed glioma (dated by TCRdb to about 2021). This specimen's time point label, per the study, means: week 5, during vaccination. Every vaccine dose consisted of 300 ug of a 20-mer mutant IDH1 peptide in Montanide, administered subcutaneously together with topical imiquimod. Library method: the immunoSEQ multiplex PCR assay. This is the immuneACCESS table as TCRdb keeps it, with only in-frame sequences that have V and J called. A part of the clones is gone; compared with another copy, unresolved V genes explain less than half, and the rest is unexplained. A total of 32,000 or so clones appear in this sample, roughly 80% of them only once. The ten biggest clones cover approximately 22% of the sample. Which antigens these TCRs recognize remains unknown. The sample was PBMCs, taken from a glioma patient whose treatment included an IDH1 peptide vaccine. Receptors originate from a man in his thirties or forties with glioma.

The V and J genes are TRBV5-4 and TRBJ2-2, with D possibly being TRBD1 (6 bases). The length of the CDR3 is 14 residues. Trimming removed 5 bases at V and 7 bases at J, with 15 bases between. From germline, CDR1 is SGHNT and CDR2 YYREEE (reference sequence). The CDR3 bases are TGTGCCAGCAGAGCGGACAGCGCGAGCGGGGAGCTGTTTTTT. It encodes CASRADSASGELFF.

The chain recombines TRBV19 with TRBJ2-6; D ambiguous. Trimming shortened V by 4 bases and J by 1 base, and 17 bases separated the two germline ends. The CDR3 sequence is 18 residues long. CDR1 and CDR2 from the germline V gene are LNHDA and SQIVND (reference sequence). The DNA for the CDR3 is TGTGCCAGTAGTAGGCACCGGTCGCCGACTTCTGGGGCCAACGTCCTGACTTTC. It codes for CASSRHRSPTSGANVLTF.

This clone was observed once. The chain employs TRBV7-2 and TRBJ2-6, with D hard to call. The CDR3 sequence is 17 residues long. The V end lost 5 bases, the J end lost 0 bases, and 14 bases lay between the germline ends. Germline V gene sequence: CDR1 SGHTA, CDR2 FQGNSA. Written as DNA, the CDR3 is TGTGCCAGCAGCAAGGCTGCTCGGCCCTCTGGGGCCAACGTCCTGACTTTC. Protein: CASSKAARPSGANVLTF.

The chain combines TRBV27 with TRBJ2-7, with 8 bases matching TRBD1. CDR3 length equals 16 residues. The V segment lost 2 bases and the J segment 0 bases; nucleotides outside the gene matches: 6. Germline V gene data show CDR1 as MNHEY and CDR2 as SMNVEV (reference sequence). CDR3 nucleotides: TGTGCCAGCAGTTTAAATCAGGGGGCTATCTCCTACGAGCAGTACTTC. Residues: CASSLNQGAISYEQYF.

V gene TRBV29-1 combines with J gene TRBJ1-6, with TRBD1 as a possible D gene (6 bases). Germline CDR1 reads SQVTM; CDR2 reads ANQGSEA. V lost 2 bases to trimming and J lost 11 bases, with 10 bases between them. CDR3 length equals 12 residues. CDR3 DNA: TGCAGCGTTGAATGGACAGATACACCCCTCCACTTT. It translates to CSVEWTDTPLHF.

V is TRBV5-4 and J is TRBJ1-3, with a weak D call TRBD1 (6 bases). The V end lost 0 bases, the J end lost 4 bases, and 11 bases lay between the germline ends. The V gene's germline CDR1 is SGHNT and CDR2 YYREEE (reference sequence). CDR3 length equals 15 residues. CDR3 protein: CASSLDRVEGNTIYF. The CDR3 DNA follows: TGTGCCAGCAGCTTGGACAGGGTGGAAGGAAACACCATATATTTT.

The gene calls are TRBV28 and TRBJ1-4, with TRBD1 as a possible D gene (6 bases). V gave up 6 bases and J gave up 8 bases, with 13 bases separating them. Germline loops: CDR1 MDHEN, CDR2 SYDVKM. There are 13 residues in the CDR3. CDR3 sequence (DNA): TGTGCCAGCAGACCGACAGGATACGAAAAACTGTTTTTT. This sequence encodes CASRPTGYEKLFF.

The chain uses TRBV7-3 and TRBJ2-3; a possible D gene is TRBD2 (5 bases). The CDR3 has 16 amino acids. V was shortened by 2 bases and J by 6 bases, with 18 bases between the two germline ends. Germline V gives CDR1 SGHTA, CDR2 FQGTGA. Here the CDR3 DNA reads TGTGCCAGCAGCTTAGGGGATGAGGGTGTCGGCGATACGCAGTATTTT. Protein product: CASSLGDEGVGDTQYF.

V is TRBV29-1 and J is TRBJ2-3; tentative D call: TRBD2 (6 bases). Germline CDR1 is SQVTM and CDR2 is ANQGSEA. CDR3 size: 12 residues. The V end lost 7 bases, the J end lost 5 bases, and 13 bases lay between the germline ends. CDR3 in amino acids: CSAGEDGDTQYF. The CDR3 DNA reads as TGCAGCGCGGGGGAGGATGGAGATACGCAGTATTTT.

The CDR3 loop reads CASSEVRDRGYEQYF. The CDR3, as DNA: TGTGCCAGCAGTGAAGTCCGGGACAGGGGCTACGAGCAGTACTTC. The chain joins TRBV6-1 to TRBJ2-7; 10 nucleotides agree with TRBD1. The CDR3 is 15 residues long. With 1 base clipped from V and 3 bases from J, the junction kept 3 bases outside the gene matches. Germline-derived CDR1 and CDR2 are MNHNS and SASEGT.

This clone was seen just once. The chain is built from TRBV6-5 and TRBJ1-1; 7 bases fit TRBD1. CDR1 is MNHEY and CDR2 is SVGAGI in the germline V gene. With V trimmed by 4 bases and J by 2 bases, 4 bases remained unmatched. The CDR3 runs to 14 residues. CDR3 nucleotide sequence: TGTGCCAGCAGTTGGGGGACAGTCAACACTGAAGCTTTCTTT. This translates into CASSWGTVNTEAFF.

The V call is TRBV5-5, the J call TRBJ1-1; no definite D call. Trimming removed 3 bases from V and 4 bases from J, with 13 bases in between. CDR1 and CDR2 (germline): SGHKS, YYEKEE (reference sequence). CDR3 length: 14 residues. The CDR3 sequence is CASSSLSGSTEAFF. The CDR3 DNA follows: TGTGCCAGCAGCTCGCTTAGTGGGAGCACTGAAGCTTTCTTT.

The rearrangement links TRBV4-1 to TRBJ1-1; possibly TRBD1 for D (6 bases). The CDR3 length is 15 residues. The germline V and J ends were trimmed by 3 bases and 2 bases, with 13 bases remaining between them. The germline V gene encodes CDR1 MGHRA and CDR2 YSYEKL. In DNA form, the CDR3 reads TGCGCCAGCAGCCACCGGAGGGGGGGTAACACTGAAGCTTTCTTT. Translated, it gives CASSHRRGGNTEAFF.

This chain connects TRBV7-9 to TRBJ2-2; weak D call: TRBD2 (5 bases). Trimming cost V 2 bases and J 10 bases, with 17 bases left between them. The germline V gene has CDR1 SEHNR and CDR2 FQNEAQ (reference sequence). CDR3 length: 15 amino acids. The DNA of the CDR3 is TGTGCCAGCAGCTTAACCCAGAGCGGAGAGGAGGAGCTGTTTTTT. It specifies CASSLTQSGEEELFF.

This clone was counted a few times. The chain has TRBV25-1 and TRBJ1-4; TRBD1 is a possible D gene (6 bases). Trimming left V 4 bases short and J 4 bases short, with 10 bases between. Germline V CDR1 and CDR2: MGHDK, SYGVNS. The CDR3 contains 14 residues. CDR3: CASSGGGGNEKLFF. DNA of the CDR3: TGTGCCAGCAGTGGGGGAGGGGGTAATGAAAAACTGTTTTTT.

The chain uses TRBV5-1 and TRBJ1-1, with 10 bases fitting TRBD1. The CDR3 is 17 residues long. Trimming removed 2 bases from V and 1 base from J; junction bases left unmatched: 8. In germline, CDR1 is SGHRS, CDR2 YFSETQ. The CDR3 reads CASSLIGTGVENTEAFF. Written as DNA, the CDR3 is TGCGCCAGCAGCTTAATCGGGACAGGGGTAGAGAACACTGAAGCTTTCTTT.

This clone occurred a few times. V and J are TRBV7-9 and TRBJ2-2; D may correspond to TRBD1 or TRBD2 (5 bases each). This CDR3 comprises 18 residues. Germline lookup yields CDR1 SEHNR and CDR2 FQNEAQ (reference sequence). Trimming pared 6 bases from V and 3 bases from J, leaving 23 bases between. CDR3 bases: TGTGCCAGCAGACGCCGGGACCTCAATAGTCTCTACACCGGGGAGCTGTTTTTT. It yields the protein CASRRRDLNSLYTGELFF.

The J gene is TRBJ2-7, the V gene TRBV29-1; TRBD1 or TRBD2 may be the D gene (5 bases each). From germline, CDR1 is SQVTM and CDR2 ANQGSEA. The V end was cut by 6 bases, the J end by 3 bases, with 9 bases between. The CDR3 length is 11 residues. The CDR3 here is CSVGTHYEQYF. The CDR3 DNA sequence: TGCAGCGTAGGGACCCACTACGAGCAGTACTTC.

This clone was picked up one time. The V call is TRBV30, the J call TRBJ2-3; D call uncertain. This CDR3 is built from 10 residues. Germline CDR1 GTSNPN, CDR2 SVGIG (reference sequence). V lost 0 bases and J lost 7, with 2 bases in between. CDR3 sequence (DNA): TGTGCCTGGAGTGTACATACGCAGTATTTT. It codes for CAWSVHTQYF.

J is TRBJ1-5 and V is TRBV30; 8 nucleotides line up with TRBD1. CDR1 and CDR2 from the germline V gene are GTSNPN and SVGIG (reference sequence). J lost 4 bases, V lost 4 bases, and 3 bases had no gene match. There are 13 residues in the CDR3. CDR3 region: CAWTTGVNQPQHF. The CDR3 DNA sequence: TGTGCCTGGACGACAGGGGTAAATCAGCCCCAGCATTTT. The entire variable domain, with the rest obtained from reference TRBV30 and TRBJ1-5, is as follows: SQTIHQWPATLVQPVGSPLSLECTVEGTSNPNLYWYRQAAGRGLQLLFYSVGIGQISSEVPQNLSASRPQDRQFILSSKKLLLSDSGFYLCAWTTGVNQPQHFGDGTRLSIL.